This is a list of T cell receptor beta chains from one sample in a study of human T cells and chemical hapten exposure. Each CDR3 protein gets one entry after TCRdb re-called the RACE reads with MiXCR. The data show approximately 84,000 distinct CDR3 sequences, over 8.5% seen once. Input material: whole blood. The source of these receptors is a male donor in good health. Some clones in this sample may be carry-over from other donors' samples. Both conserved end residues are part of each CDR3. A D gene is named only where the DNA matches it firmly. Rows give clone size only sometimes, using once, few, many, or a class for an expanded clone.

clone_size	d_call	cdr3_length	v_call	j_call	cdr3_nt	cdr3_aa
NA	NA	14	TRBV7-8	TRBJ1-1	TGTGCCAGCAGCCCGGACAGCCTGAACACTGAAGCTTTCTTT	CASSPDSLNTEAFF
many	TRBD2	14	TRBV2	TRBJ2-1	TGTGCCACCTTAGCGGGTTCACTCTACAATGAGCAGTTCTTC	CATLAGSLYNEQFF
many	TRBD2	17	TRBV27	TRBJ2-3	TGTGCCAGCAGTTTATTAGTAGCGGGAGGACTTCGAGATACGCAGTATTTT	CASSLLVAGGLRDTQYF
NA	NA	14	TRBV3-1	TRBJ2-3	TGTGCCAGCAGCCAAGTCCTAGGCACAGATACGCAGTATTTT	CASSQVLGTDTQYF
many	TRBD1	15	TRBV28	TRBJ2-1	TGTGCCAGCAGTGTCAGGACAGGCTCCTACAATGAGCAGTTCTTC	CASSVRTGSYNEQFF
NA	NA	14	TRBV10-3	TRBJ1-5	TGTGCCTCGGGGGGGGGCGTTAGCAATCAGCCCCAGCATTTT	CASGGGVSNQPQHF
NA	NA	14	TRBV5-1	TRBJ1-6	TGCGCCAGCAGCTGGACCTCCTATAATTCACCCCTCCACTTT	CASSWTSYNSPLHF
NA	NA	15	TRBV27	TRBJ2-1	TGTGCCAGCAGTTTAGGGCTAGATCCGTACAATGAGCAGTTCTTC	CASSLGLDPYNEQFF
few	NA	12	TRBV7-2	TRBJ2-7	TGTGCCAGCAGCTCGGGAGCCTACGAGCAGTACTTC	CASSSGAYEQYF
NA	TRBD2	18	TRBV5-4	TRBJ2-2	TGTGCCAGCAGCTTGGGGTCTAGCGGGAGTCGGAACACCGGGGAGCTGTTTTTT	CASSLGSSGSRNTGELFF
few	TRBD2	20	TRBV9	TRBJ2-5	TGTGCCAGCAGCAGAACGCTTGGGCTAGCGGGGGCCTTCGGGGGAGAGACCCAGTACTTC	CASSRTLGLAGAFGGETQYF
many	TRBD2	15	TRBV20-1	TRBJ2-3	TGCAGTGCTAGGCTGACTAGCGGGGGGACAGATACGCAGTATTTT	CSARLTSGGTDTQYF
NA	TRBD2	17	TRBV5-1	TRBJ2-3	TGCGCCAGCAGCTTGGGCCCCGAGCGGGAGGCTAGAGATACGCAGTATTTT	CASSLGPEREARDTQYF
many	NA	13	TRBV20-1	TRBJ2-4	TGCAGTGCTAGCCGGGACATCAAAAACATTCAGTACTTC	CSASRDIKNIQYF
many	TRBD2	14	TRBV7-9	TRBJ2-7	TGTGCCAGCAGCTTACCCCATGGGACTACGGAGCAGTACTTC	CASSLPHGTTEQYF
few	NA	14	TRBV11-1	TRBJ1-1	TGTGCCAGCAGCCCAAAACGGGAGAGGGGTGAAGCTTTCTTT	CASSPKRERGEAFF
many	TRBD1	13	TRBV2	TRBJ1-3	TGTGCCAGCAAGACTACAGGGGAAAACACCATATATTTT	CASKTTGENTIYF
many	TRBD1	17	TRBV20-1	TRBJ1-6	TGCAGTGCTAGAGATCCGAACAGGGGCCACGGGCATTCACCCCTCCACTTT	CSARDPNRGHGHSPLHF
few	NA	12	TRBV18	TRBJ2-5	TGTGCCAACGGACGGAACGGAGAGACCCAGTACTTC	CANGRNGETQYF
many	NA	13	TRBV6-6	TRBJ2-4	TGTGCCAGCAGTTACTCACGACCGGACATTCAGTACTTC	CASSYSRPDIQYF
many	NA	14	TRBV7-9	TRBJ2-7	TGTGCCAGCAGAGACAGCCGGCCGGGCTACGAGCAGTACTTC	CASRDSRPGYEQYF
NA	NA	14	TRBV7-2	TRBJ1-5	TGTGCCAGCAGCTTGGAACATAGCAATCAGCCCCAGCATTTT	CASSLEHSNQPQHF
many	NA	15	TRBV5-1	TRBJ1-1	TGCGCCAGCAGCTTGGACAGCCCGGCGGGAACTGAAGCTTTCTTT	CASSLDSPAGTEAFF
many	TRBD1	14	TRBV12-3/TRBV12-4	TRBJ2-7	TGTGCCAGCAGGGGACAGTCCAGCTCCTACGAGCAGTACTTC	CASRGQSSSYEQYF
few	NA	13	TRBV9	TRBJ1-4	TGTGCCAGCAGCGTAGCGACTAATGAAAAACTGTTTTTT	CASSVATNEKLFF
many	TRBD1	15	TRBV18	TRBJ1-2	TGTGCCAGCTCGCCCCTGGACAGGGTGTACTATGGCTACACCTTC	CASSPLDRVYYGYTF
few	NA	13	TRBV5-1	TRBJ1-5	TGCGCCAGCAGCTTTGGTGAGAATCAGCCCCAGCATTTT	CASSFGENQPQHF
few	NA	13	TRBV7-2	TRBJ2-7	TGTGCCAGCAGCCCAATTGGGGGTTCCGAGCAGTACTTC	CASSPIGGSEQYF
few	NA	14	TRBV7-9	TRBJ2-3	TGTGCCAGCAGCCCCCCCGGGAGCGCAGATACGCAGTATTTT	CASSPPGSADTQYF
few	TRBD1	15	TRBV5-1	TRBJ1-2	TGCGCCAGCAGCTTGGGACAGGGGGCAAGTGATGGCTACACCTTC	CASSLGQGASDGYTF